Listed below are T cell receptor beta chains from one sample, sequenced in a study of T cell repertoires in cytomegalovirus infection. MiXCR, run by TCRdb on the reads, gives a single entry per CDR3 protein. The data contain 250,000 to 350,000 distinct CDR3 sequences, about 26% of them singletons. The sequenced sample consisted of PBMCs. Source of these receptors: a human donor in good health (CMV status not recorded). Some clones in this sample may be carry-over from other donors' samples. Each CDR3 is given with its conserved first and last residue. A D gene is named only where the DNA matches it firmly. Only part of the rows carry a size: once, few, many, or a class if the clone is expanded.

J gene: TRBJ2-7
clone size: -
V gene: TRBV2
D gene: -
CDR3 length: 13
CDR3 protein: CASSEVRQYEQYF
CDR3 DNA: TGTGCCAGCAGTGAAGTAAGACAGTACGAGCAGTACTTC

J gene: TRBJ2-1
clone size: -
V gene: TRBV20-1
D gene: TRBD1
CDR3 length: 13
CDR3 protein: CSAKRTGGNEQFF
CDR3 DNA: TGCAGTGCTAAAAGGACAGGGGGCAATGAGCAGTTCTTC

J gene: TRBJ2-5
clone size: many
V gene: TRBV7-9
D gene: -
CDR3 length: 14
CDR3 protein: CASSYGSSGETQYF
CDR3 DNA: TGTGCCAGCAGTTACGGGAGCTCCGGGGAGACCCAGTACTTC

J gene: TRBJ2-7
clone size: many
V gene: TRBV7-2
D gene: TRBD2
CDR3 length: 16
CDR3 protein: CASSSGLAVFSYEQYF
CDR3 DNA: TGTGCCAGCAGCTCGGGACTAGCGGTTTTCTCCTACGAGCAGTACTTC

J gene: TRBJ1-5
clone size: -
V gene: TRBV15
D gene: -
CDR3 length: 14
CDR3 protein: CATSRAGSRQPQHF
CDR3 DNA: TGTGCCACCAGCAGAGCAGGGTCCCGGCAGCCCCAGCATTTT

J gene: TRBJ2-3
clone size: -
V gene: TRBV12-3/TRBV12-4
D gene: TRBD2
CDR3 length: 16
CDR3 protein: CASSLGLAASTDTQYF
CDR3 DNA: TGTGCCAGCAGTTTAGGGCTAGCGGCTAGCACAGATACGCAGTATTTT

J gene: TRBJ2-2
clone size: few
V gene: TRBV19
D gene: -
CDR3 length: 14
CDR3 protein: CASNREINTGELFF
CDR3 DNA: TGTGCCAGCAACAGGGAAATTAACACCGGGGAGCTGTTTTTT

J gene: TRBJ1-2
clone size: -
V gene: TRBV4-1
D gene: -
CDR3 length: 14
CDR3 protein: CASSHIQGRYGYTF
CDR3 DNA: TGCGCCAGCAGCCACATACAGGGTAGGTACGGCTACACCTTC

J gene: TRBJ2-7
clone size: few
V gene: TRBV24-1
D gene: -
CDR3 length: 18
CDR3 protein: CATSSSRGGGQENYEQYF
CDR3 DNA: TGTGCCACCAGCTCCTCCCGGGGGGGGGGACAGGAAAACTACGAGCAGTACTTC

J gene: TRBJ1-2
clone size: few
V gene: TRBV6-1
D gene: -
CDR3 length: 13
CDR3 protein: CASNRGESYGYTF
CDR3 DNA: TGTGCCAGCAATCGTGGCGAGAGCTATGGCTACACCTTC

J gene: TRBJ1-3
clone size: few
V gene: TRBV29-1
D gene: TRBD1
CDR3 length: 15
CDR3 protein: CSVGARQGSGNTIYF
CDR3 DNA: TGCAGCGTTGGAGCTCGACAGGGATCCGGAAACACCATATATTTT

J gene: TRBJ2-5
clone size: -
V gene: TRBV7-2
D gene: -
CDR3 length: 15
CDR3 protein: CASSQVTGVVETQYF
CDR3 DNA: TGTGCCAGCAGCCAAGTGACGGGGGTGGTGGAGACCCAGTACTTC

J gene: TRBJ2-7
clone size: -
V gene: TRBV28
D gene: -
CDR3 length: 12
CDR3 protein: CASSPGISEQYF
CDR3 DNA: TGTGCCAGCAGTCCCGGGATTTCCGAGCAGTACTTC

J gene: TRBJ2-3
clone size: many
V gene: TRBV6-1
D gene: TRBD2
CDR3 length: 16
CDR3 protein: CASRVQIAGTTDTQYF
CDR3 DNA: TGTGCCAGCAGGGTCCAAATAGCGGGGACCACAGATACGCAGTATTTT

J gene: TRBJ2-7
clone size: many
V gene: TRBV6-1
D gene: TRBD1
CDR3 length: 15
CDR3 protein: CASITTGAVSYEQYF
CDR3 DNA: TGTGCCAGCATTACGACAGGGGCGGTCTCCTACGAGCAGTACTTC

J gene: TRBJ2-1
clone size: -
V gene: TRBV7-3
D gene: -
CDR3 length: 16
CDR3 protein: CASSLDPGSSYNEQFF
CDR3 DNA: TGTGCCAGCAGCTTAGATCCGGGGAGCTCCTACAATGAGCAGTTCTTC

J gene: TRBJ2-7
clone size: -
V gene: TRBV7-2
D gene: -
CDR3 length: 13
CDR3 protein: CASSLRIRHEQYF
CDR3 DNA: TGTGCCAGCAGCTTAAGGATCCGCCACGAGCAGTACTTC

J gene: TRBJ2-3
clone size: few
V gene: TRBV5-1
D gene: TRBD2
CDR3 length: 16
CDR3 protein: CASSSNSGISTDTQYF
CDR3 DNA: TGCGCCAGCAGTTCCAATAGCGGGATAAGCACAGATACGCAGTATTTT

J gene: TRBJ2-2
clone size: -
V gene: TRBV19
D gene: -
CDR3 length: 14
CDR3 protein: CASAGTPNTGELFF
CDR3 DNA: TGTGCTTCCGCCGGGACACCGAACACCGGGGAGCTGTTTTTT

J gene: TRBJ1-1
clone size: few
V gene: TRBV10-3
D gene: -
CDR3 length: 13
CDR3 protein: CAISESPAVNAFF
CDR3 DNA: TGTGCCATCAGTGAGTCGCCCGCCGTGAATGCTTTCTTT

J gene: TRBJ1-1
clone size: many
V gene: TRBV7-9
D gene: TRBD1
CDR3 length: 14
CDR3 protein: CASSPDRGFTEAFF
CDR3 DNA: TGTGCCAGCAGCCCGGACAGGGGTTTCACTGAAGCTTTCTTT

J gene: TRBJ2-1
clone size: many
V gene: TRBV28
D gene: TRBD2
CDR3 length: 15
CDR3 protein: CASSGLARSYNEQFF
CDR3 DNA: TGTGCCAGCAGTGGACTAGCGAGATCCTACAATGAGCAGTTCTTC

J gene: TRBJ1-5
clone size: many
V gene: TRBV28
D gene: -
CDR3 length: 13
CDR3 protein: CASQRGGSQPQHF
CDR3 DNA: TGTGCCAGCCAGCGGGGGGGCAGTCAGCCCCAGCATTTT

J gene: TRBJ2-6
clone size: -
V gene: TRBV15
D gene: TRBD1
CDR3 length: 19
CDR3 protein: CATSRMGGQGYSGANVLTF
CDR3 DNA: TGTGCCACCAGCAGAATGGGTGGACAGGGTTACTCTGGGGCCAACGTCCTGACTTTC

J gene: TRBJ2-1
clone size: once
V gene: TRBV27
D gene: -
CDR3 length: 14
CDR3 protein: CASTSRGGYNEQFF
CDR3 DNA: TGTGCCAGCACCTCTAGAGGGGGGTACAATGAGCAGTTCTTC

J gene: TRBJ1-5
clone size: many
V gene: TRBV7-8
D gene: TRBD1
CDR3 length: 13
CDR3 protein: CASSWTGVQPQHF
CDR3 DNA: TGTGCCAGCAGCTGGACAGGGGTTCAGCCCCAGCATTTT

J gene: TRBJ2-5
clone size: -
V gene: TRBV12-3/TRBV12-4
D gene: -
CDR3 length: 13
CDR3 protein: CASSFASGETQYF
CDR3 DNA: TGTGCCAGCAGTTTCGCCTCTGGAGAGACCCAGTACTTC

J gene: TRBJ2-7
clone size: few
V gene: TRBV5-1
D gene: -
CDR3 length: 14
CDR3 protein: CASSLSLGDYEQYF
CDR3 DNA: TGCGCCAGCAGCTTGAGCTTAGGAGACTACGAGCAGTACTTC

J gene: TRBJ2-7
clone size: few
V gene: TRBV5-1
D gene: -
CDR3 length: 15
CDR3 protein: CASSPPTQSSYEQYF
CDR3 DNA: TGCGCCAGCAGCCCACCAACACAGAGCTCCTACGAGCAGTACTTC

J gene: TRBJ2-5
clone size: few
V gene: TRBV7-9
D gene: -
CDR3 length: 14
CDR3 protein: CASSLDGSEETQYF
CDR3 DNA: TGTGCCAGCAGCTTAGACGGGAGCGAAGAGACCCAGTACTTC

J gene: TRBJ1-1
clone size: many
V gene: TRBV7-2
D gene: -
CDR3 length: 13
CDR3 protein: CASRQFMNTEAFF
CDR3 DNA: TGTGCCAGCAGACAGTTCATGAACACTGAAGCTTTCTTT

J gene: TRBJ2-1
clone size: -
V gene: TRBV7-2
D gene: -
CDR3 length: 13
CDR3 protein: CASSSYLENEQFF
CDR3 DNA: TGTGCCAGCAGCTCTTATTTAGAAAATGAGCAGTTCTTC

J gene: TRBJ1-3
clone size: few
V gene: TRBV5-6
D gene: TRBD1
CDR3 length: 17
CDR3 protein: CASSPAGGLSSGNTIYF
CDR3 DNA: TGTGCCAGCAGCCCCGCAGGGGGATTATCCTCTGGAAACACCATATATTTT

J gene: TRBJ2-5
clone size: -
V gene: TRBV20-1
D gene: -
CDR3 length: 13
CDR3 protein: CSAVQRGRETQYF
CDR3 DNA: TGCAGTGCTGTTCAGAGAGGACGTGAGACCCAGTACTTC

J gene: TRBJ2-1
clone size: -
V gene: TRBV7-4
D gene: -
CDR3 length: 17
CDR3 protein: CASSLSRQASSYNEQFF
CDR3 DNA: TGTGCCAGCAGCTTGAGTCGGCAGGCTAGCTCCTACAATGAGCAGTTCTTC

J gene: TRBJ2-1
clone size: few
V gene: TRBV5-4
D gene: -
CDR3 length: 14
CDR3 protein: CASSLKGSYNEQFF
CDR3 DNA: TGTGCCAGCAGCTTAAAGGGCTCCTACAATGAGCAGTTCTTC

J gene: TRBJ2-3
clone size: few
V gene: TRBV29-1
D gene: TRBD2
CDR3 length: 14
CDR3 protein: CSWRLAGGTDTQYF
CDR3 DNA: TGCAGCTGGCGGCTAGCGGGAGGGACAGATACGCAGTATTTT

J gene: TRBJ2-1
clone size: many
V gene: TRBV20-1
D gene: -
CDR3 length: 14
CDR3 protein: CSAAVGGSVDEQFF
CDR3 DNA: TGCAGTGCGGCGGTGGGCGGCTCGGTCGATGAGCAGTTCTTC

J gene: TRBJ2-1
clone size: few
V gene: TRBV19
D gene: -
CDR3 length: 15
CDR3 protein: CASSKPTGSYNEQFF
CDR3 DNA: TGTGCCAGTAGTAAGCCCACGGGATCCTACAATGAGCAGTTCTTC

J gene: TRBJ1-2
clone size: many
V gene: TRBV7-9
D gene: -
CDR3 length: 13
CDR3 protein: CASSLQGTYGYTF
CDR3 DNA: TGTGCCAGCAGTTTACAGGGTACCTATGGCTACACCTTC